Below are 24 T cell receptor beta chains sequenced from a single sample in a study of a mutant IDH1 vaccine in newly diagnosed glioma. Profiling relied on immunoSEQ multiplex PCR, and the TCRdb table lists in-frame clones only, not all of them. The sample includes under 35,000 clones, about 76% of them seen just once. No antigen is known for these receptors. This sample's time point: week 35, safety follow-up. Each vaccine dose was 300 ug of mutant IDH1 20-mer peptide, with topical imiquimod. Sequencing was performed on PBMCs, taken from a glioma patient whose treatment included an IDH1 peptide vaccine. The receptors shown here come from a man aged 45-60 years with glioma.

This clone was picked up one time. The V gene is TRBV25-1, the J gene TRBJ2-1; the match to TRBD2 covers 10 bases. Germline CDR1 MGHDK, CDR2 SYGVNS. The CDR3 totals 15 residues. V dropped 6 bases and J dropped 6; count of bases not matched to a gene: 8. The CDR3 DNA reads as TGTGCCAGCAGCCACTTAGGGACTAGCGCCAATGAGCAGTTCTTC. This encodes CASSHLGTSANEQFF.

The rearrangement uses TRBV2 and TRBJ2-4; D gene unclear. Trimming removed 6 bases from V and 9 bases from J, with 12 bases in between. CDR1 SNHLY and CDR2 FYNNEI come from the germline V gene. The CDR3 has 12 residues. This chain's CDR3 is CASRVTPSIQYF. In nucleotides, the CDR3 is TGTGCCAGCAGAGTAACCCCTAGCATTCAGTACTTC.

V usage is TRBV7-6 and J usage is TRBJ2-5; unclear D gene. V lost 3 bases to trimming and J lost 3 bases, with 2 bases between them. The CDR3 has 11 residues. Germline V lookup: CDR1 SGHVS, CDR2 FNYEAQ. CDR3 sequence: CASSLKETQYF. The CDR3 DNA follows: TGTGCCAGCAGCTTGAAAGAGACCCAGTACTTC.

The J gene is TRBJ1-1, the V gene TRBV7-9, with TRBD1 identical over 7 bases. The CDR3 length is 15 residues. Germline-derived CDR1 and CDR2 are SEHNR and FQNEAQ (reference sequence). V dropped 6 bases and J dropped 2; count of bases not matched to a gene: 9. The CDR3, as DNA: TGTGCCAGCAGTAACACAGGGACAGTAAACACTGAAGCTTTCTTT. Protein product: CASSNTGTVNTEAFF.

The CDR3 region has the DNA TGTGCCAGCAGCTGGGCCTCGGGACAGGGGGTTTACGAGCAGTACTTC. It codes for CASSWASGQGVYEQYF. V gene TRBV7-2 combines with J gene TRBJ2-7; TRBD1 matches 11 bases. The germline V gene encodes CDR1 SGHTA and CDR2 FQGNSA. The CDR3 runs to 16 residues. V shed 4 bases, J shed 4 bases, and the junction held 9 bases outside the gene matches.

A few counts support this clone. The CDR3 loop is CSAAGGLRNEKLFF. CDR3 coding DNA: TGCAGCGCTGCTGGAGGCTTGAGGAACGAAAAACTGTTTTTT. The J gene is TRBJ1-4, the V gene TRBV29-1; unclear D gene. V lost 7 bases, J lost 8 bases, and 20 bases lay in between. There are 14 residues in the CDR3. CDR1 and CDR2 from the germline V gene are SQVTM and ANQGSEA.

The CDR3 loop reads CASSDTDYGYTF. The CDR3 coding sequence is TGTGCCAGCAGCGATACAGACTATGGCTACACCTTC. This rearrangement joins TRBV2 to TRBJ1-2; D not resolved. Trimming took 6 bases from V and 3 from J, leaving 8 bases between them. Germline CDR1 and CDR2: SNHLY and FYNNEI. There are 12 residues in the CDR3.

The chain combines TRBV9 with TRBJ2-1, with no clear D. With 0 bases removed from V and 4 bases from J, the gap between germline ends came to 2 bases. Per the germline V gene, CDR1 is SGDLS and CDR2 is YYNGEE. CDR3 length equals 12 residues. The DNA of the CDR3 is TGTGCCAGCAGCGTAGGTTACAATGAGCAGTTCTTC. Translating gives CASSVGYNEQFF.

CDR3 sequence: CASSADPGADTQYF. For the CDR3, the DNA is TGTGCCAGCAGTGCCGATCCTGGGGCTGATACGCAGTATTTT. The J gene is TRBJ2-3, the V gene TRBV6-4; tentatively, D is TRBD1 (5 bases). V was cut by 4 bases and J by 6 bases, with 14 bases left in between. The CDR3 sequence is 14 residues long. Germline-derived CDR1 and CDR2 are MRHNA and SNTAGT.

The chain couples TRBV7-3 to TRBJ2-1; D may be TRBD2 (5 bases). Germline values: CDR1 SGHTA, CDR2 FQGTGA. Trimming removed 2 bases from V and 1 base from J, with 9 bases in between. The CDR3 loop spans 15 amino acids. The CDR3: CASSLGAASYNEQFF. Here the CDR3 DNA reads TGTGCCAGCAGCTTAGGAGCGGCATCCTACAATGAGCAGTTCTTC.

The CDR3 region has the DNA TGTGCCAGCGCCTTGGACATCTACGAGCAGTACTTC. This encodes CASALDIYEQYF. The rearrangement joins TRBV2 to TRBJ2-7; maybe TRBD1 (5 bases). Germline lookup yields CDR1 SNHLY and CDR2 FYNNEI. Trimming took 8 bases from V and 3 from J, leaving 11 bases between them. The CDR3 loop spans 12 amino acids.

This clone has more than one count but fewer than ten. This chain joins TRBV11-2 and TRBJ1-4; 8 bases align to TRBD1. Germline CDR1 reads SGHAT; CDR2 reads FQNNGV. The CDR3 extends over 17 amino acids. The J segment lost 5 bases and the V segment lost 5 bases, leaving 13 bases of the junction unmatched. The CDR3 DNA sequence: TGTGCCAGCAGCCCCATAGATAGGACAGGGTGGAATGAAAAACTGTTTTTT. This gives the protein CASSPIDRTGWNEKLFF. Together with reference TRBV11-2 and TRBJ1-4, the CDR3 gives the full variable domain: EAGVAQSPRYKIIEKRQSVAFWCNPISGHATLYWYQQILGQGPKLLIQFQNNGVVDDSQLPKDRFSAERLKGVDSTLKIQPAKLEDSAVYLCASSPIDRTGWNEKLFFGSGTQLSVL.

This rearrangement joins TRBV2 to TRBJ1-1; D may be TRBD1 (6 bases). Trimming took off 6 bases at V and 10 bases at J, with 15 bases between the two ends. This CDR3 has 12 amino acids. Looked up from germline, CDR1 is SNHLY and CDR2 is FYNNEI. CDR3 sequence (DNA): TGTGCCAGCAGCGCTCAGGGGATCGGAGCTTTCTTT. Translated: CASSAQGIGAFF.

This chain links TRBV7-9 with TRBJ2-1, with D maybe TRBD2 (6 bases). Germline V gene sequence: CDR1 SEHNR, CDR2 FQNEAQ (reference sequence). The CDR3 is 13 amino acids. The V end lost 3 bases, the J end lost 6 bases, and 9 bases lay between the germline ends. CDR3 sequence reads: CASSLGLGNEQFF. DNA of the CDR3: TGTGCCAGCAGCTTGGGACTGGGCAATGAGCAGTTCTTC.

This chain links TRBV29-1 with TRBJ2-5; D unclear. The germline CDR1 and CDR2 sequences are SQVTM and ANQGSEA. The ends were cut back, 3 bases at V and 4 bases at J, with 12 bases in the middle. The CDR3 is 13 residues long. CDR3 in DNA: TGCAGCGTTGAGAGCCCTTCACTAGAGACCCAGTACTTC. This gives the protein CSVESPSLETQYF. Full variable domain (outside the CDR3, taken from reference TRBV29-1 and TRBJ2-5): SAVISQKPSRDICQRGTSLTIQCQVDSQVTMMFWYRQQPGQSLTLIATANQGSEATYESGFVIDKFPISRPNLTFSTLTVSNMSPEDSSIYLCSVESPSLETQYFGPGTRLLVL.

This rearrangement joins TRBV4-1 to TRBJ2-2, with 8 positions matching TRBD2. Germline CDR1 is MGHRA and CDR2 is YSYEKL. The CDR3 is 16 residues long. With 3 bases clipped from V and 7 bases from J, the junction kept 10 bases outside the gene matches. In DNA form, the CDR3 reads TGCGCCAGCAGCCACCTTAGCGGGATGGGGGGCGGGGAGCTGTTTTTT. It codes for CASSHLSGMGGGELFF.

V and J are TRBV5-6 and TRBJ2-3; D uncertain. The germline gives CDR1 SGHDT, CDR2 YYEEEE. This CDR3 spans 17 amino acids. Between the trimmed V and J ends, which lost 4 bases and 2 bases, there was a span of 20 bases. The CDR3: CASSTRMGLRITDTQYF. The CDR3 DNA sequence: TGTGCCAGCAGCACCCGGATGGGCTTAAGGATCACAGATACGCAGTATTTT.

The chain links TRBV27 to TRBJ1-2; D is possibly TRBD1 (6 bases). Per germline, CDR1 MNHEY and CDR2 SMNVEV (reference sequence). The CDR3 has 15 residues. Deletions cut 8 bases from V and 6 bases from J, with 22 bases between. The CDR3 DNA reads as TGTGCCAGCGCCCGCACGTGGGGGCTTAGAGATGGCTACACCTTC. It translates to CASARTWGLRDGYTF.

The CDR3 here is CASGPHTYYEQYF. DNA for the CDR3: TGCGCCAGCGGACCCCACACCTACTACGAGCAGTACTTC. V and J are TRBV10-2 and TRBJ2-7; D is ambiguous. The V gene's germline CDR1 is WSHSY and CDR2 SAAADI. V dropped 8 bases and J dropped 3 bases, with 14 bases sitting between them. This CDR3 is built from 13 residues.

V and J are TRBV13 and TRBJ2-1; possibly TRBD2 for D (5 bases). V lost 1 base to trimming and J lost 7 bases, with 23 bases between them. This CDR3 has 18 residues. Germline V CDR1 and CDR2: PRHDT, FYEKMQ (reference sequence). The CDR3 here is CASSLEAVGAWVTNEQFF. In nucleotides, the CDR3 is TGTGCCAGCAGCTTAGAAGCGGTGGGAGCTTGGGTTACGAATGAGCAGTTCTTC.

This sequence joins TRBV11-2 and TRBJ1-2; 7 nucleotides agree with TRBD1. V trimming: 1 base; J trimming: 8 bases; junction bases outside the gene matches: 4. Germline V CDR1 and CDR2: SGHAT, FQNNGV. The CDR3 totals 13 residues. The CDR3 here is CASSLGDSLGYTF. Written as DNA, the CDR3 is TGTGCCAGCAGCTTAGGGGACAGCCTAGGCTACACCTTC.

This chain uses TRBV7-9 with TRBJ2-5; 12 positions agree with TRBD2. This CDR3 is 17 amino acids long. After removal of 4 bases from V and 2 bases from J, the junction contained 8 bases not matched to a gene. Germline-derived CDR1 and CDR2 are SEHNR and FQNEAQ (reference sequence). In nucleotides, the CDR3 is TGTGCCAGCAGCTCCCGACTAGCGGGGGCCATGCAAGAGACCCAGTACTTC. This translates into CASSSRLAGAMQETQYF.

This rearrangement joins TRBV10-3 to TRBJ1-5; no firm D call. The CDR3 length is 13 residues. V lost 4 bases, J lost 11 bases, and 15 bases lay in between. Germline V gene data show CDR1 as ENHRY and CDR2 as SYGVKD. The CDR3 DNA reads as TGTGCCATCAGTGCGAGCCGTCCTGGAGCCCAGCATTTT. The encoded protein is CAISASRPGAQHF.

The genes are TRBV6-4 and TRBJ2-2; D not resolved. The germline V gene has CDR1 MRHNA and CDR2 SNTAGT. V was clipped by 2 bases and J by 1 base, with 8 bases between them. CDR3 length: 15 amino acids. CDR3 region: CASSDRRGNTGELFF. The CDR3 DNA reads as TGTGCCAGCAGTGACCGACGAGGGAACACCGGGGAGCTGTTTTTT.